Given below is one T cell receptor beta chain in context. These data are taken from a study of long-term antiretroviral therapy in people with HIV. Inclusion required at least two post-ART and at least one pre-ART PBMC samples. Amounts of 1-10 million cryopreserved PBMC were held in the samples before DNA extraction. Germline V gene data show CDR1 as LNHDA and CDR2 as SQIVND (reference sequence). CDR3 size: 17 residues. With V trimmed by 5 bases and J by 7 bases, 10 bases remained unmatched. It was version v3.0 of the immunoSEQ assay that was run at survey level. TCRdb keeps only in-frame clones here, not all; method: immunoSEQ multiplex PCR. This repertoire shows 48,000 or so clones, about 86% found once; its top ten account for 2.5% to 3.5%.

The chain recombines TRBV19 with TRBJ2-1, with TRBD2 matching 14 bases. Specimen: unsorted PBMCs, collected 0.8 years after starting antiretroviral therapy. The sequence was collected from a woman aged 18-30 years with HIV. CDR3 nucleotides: TGTGCCAGTAGTGTGCCCGGGACTAGCGGGAGCGTGAATGAGCAGTTCTTC. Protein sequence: CASSVPGTSGSVNEQFF.